Each of the 18 T cell receptor beta chains below was sequenced from the same sample in a study of T cells expressing NK-cell markers. TCRdb re-analyzed the 5' RACE reads; it lists each CDR3 protein once, without DNA. The sample data list 400,000 to 450,000 distinct CDR3 sequences. The sample was blood T cells: a sorted CD56 or NKG2C T cell subset, CD4+ or CD8+ T cells, or bulk PBMC T cells (not recorded which). These receptors originate from a woman between 18 and 69 years old in good health.

The chain joins TRBV12-3 or TRBV12-4 to TRBJ2-2; TCRdb outputs TRBD1, but without DNA this stays unchecked. CDR3 length equals 15 residues. The CDR3 is CASSGQGSDTGELFF.

V usage is TRBV6-2 or TRBV6-3 and J usage is TRBJ1-6; TCRdb gives TRBD1 as the D gene, but with no DNA this cannot be confirmed. Germline-derived CDR1 and CDR2 are MNHEY and SVGEGT. This CDR3 has 20 residues. The CDR3 reads CASSYSLGQGTNSYNSPLHF.

The rearrangement uses TRBV29-1 and TRBJ2-2; there is no DNA to check the TCRdb D call of TRBD2. There are 15 residues in the CDR3. Germline V gene data show CDR1 as SQVTM and CDR2 as ANQGSEA. CDR3 amino acids: CSGIERGDGTGELFF.

CDR3 loop: CASSDPRGTGELFF. The V gene is TRBV2, the J gene TRBJ2-2. The V gene's germline CDR1 is SNHLY and CDR2 FYNNEI. The CDR3 is made up of 14 amino acids.

This sequence joins TRBV7-2 and TRBJ2-1; TCRdb proposes TRBD1, but this gene call is untestable without DNA. This CDR3 spans 13 amino acids. In germline, CDR1 is SGHTA, CDR2 FQGNSA. The CDR3 loop is CASSSDRAREQFF.

This chain uses TRBV7-3 with TRBJ2-7; the TCRdb call, TRBD1, lacks DNA for checking. The length of the CDR3 is 15 residues. Per germline, CDR1 SGHTA and CDR2 FQGTGA. This chain's CDR3 is CASSLEGHPTYEQYF.

The chain is built from TRBV6-1 and TRBJ1-4; there is no DNA to check the TCRdb D call of TRBD1. This CDR3 is built from 13 residues. Per the germline V gene, CDR1 is MNHNS and CDR2 is SASEGT. CDR3 in amino acids: CASSIRGLEKLFF.

This chain connects TRBV25-1 to TRBJ2-7; TCRdb reports TRBD1, a call that lacks DNA to check it against. The V gene's germline CDR1 is MGHDK and CDR2 SYGVNS. The CDR3 is 14 amino acids. The chain's CDR3 is CASSLRDRPYEQYF.

The V gene is TRBV20-1, the J gene TRBJ2-1. This CDR3 region has 11 residues. Germline values: CDR1 DFQATT, CDR2 SNEGSKA (reference sequence). The CDR3 spells CSARVRKLLVF.

This sequence joins TRBV6-2 or TRBV6-3 and TRBJ2-1; TCRdb lists TRBD1, though no DNA is available to test this call. In germline, CDR1 is MNHEY, CDR2 SVGEGT. This CDR3 region has 13 residues. The CDR3 here is CASNPTGRNEQFF.

The chain combines TRBV11-2 with TRBJ1-2; the D call from TCRdb, TRBD1, cannot be confirmed without DNA. This CDR3 is 14 amino acids long. Germline V gives CDR1 SGHAT, CDR2 FQNNGV. The chain's CDR3 is CASSLWDRGLGYTF.

The rearrangement uses TRBV6-1 and TRBJ2-3; TCRdb reports TRBD2, a call that lacks DNA to check it against. Germline V CDR1 and CDR2: MNHNS, SASEGT. The CDR3 consists of 15 residues. The CDR3 sequence: CASKGWAVSTDTQYF.

CDR3 protein: CSASATGLNTEAFF. The chain joins TRBV20-1 to TRBJ1-1; TCRdb's D call, TRBD1, is unchecked because there is no DNA. The CDR3 runs to 14 residues. Germline-derived CDR1 and CDR2 are DFQATT and SNEGSKA (reference sequence).

The V gene is TRBV6-5, the J gene TRBJ1-2. The germline V gene encodes CDR1 MNHEY and CDR2 SVGAGI. This CDR3 is 17 amino acids long. Here the CDR3 reads CASSYSWYSRTSYGYTF.

The chain recombines TRBV24-1 with TRBJ2-1; without DNA, the TCRdb call of TRBD2 cannot be checked. Germline V CDR1 and CDR2: KGHDR, SFDVKD. This CDR3 region has 18 residues. The CDR3 here is CATSDGRTSGSRGNEQFF.

V and J are TRBV28 and TRBJ1-1. This CDR3 spans 12 amino acids. Germline-derived CDR1 and CDR2 are MDHEN and SYDVKM. CDR3 sequence reads: CASRSPWTEAFF.

The rearrangement uses TRBV7-3 and TRBJ1-1. The length of the CDR3 is 12 residues. The germline V gene has CDR1 SGHTA and CDR2 FQGTGA. CDR3 sequence: CASSSIHGEAFF. The full variable domain, in which reference TRBV7-3 and TRBJ1-1 provide the parts outside the CDR3, is GAGVSQTPSNKVTEKGKYVELRCDPISGHTALYWYRQSLGQGPEFLIYFQGTGAADDSGLPNDRFFAVRPEGSVSTLKIQRTERGDSAVYLCASSSIHGEAFFGQGTRLTVV.

The J gene is TRBJ2-7, the V gene TRBV10-3; TCRdb calls TRBD2, which cannot be checked without DNA. CDR1 ENHRY and CDR2 SYGVKD come from the germline V gene. The CDR3 totals 14 residues. CDR3 sequence reads: CAIKNSGSTDEQYF.